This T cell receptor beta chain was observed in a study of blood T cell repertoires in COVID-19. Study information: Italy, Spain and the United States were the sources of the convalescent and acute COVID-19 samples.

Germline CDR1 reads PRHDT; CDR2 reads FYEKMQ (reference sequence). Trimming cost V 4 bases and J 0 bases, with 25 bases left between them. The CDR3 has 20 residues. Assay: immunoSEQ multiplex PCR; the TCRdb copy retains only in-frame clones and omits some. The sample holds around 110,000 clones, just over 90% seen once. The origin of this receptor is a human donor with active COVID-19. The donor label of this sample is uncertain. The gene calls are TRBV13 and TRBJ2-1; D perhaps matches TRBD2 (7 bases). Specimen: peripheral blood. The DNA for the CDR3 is TGTGCCAGCAGCTCCTACCTGCGAAGGGGGGGGCGCCGCTCCTACAATGAGCAGTTCTTC. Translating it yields CASSSYLRRGGRRSYNEQFF.